These T cell receptor beta chains were read from a single sample in a study of T cells in Graves' hyperthyroidism and ophthalmopathy. TCRdb reanalysed the multiplex PCR reads using MiXCR and keeps one entry per CDR3 protein. This table has around 620,000 distinct CDR3 sequences, roughly 15% appearing once. Sequencing was carried out using blood. The receptor set was obtained from a woman aged 25 to 39 with Graves' hyperthyroidism. Each CDR3 is given with its conserved first and last residue. The D gene is left open where the match is weak. For some rows the clone size is stated as once, few or many, or as a class when expanded; others skip it.

v_call: TRBV7-9; clone_size: many; j_call: TRBJ2-7; d_call: -; cdr3_nt: TGTGCCAGCAGCTTTCAGGTTTCCTACGAGCAGTACTTC; cdr3_aa: CASSFQVSYEQYF
v_call: TRBV28; clone_size: many; j_call: TRBJ1-1; d_call: -; cdr3_nt: TGTGCCACGTTTCGGAACACTGAAGCTTTCTTT; cdr3_aa: CATFRNTEAFF
v_call: TRBV25-1; clone_size: few; j_call: TRBJ2-1; d_call: -; cdr3_nt: TGTGCCAGCAGTGAATCTCCGTCGCGGCTTGGTGAGCAGTTCTTC; cdr3_aa: CASSESPSRLGEQFF
v_call: TRBV24-1; clone_size: few; j_call: TRBJ2-1; d_call: TRBD2; cdr3_nt: TGTGCCACTGCCCTTACTAGCGGGGCCTTGAATGAGCAGTTCTTC; cdr3_aa: CATALTSGALNEQFF
v_call: TRBV2; clone_size: -; j_call: TRBJ2-5; d_call: -; cdr3_nt: TGTGCCAGCAAGGTGGGGGGCGGGGAGACCCAGTACTTC; cdr3_aa: CASKVGGGETQYF
v_call: TRBV18; clone_size: many; j_call: TRBJ2-7; d_call: -; cdr3_nt: TGTGCCAGCTCACCCATCGCGGGTTTCGACGAGCAGTACTTC; cdr3_aa: CASSPIAGFDEQYF
v_call: TRBV19; clone_size: -; j_call: TRBJ1-5; d_call: TRBD1; cdr3_nt: TGTGCCAGTAGTCCCCTAAGGACAGGGGACAATCAGCCCCAGCATTTT; cdr3_aa: CASSPLRTGDNQPQHF
v_call: TRBV2; clone_size: many; j_call: TRBJ2-2; d_call: TRBD2; cdr3_nt: TGTGCCAGCAGGGCAAGCGGACTAGCGGGAGTCGGGGAGCTGTTTTTT; cdr3_aa: CASRASGLAGVGELFF
v_call: TRBV19; clone_size: -; j_call: TRBJ2-1; d_call: TRBD2; cdr3_nt: TGTGCCAGTAGTATAGTTAGCGGGCCCTACAATGAGCAGTTCTTC; cdr3_aa: CASSIVSGPYNEQFF
v_call: TRBV24-1; clone_size: many; j_call: TRBJ2-5; d_call: -; cdr3_nt: TGTGCCACCAGTGATCCACGACCAACAGAAGAGACCCAGTACTTC; cdr3_aa: CATSDPRPTEETQYF
v_call: TRBV4-3; clone_size: -; j_call: TRBJ2-2; d_call: TRBD2; cdr3_nt: TGCGCCAGCAGCCAGGCCGGGACTAGCGGGACCAAAACCGGGGAGCTGTTTTTT; cdr3_aa: CASSQAGTSGTKTGELFF
v_call: TRBV5-1; clone_size: few; j_call: TRBJ1-2; d_call: -; cdr3_nt: TGCGCCAGCACCCTACTGGGTCCAGTGGGGGCCCACTATGGCTACACCTTC; cdr3_aa: CASTLLGPVGAHYGYTF
v_call: TRBV19; clone_size: -; j_call: TRBJ1-5; d_call: -; cdr3_nt: TGTGCCAGTCTCCCTAAGACGGGGCTCTATAGCAATCAGCCCCAGCATTTT; cdr3_aa: CASLPKTGLYSNQPQHF
v_call: TRBV28; clone_size: few; j_call: TRBJ1-1; d_call: -; cdr3_nt: TGTGCCAGCAGTTTAGGGGAGAGCACTGAAGCTTTCTTT; cdr3_aa: CASSLGESTEAFF
v_call: TRBV7-9; clone_size: many; j_call: TRBJ2-3; d_call: TRBD2; cdr3_nt: TGTGCCAGCAGCTTTGCGGGAGGACGGAATAGAGATACGCAGTATTTT; cdr3_aa: CASSFAGGRNRDTQYF
v_call: TRBV4-2; clone_size: few; j_call: TRBJ1-4; d_call: -; cdr3_nt: TGTGCCAGCAGTTTGGGATTTGATGAAAAACTGTTTTTT; cdr3_aa: CASSLGFDEKLFF
v_call: TRBV30; clone_size: many; j_call: TRBJ2-3; d_call: TRBD2; cdr3_nt: TGTGCCTGGAGTGTACGGACTAGCGGGCGAAGCACAGATACGCAGTATTTT; cdr3_aa: CAWSVRTSGRSTDTQYF
v_call: TRBV28; clone_size: many; j_call: TRBJ2-7; d_call: TRBD1; cdr3_nt: TGTGCCAGCAGTTTCCCCGGGACAGGGACGAGCTCCTACGAGCAGTACTTC; cdr3_aa: CASSFPGTGTSSYEQYF
v_call: TRBV18; clone_size: many; j_call: TRBJ1-5; d_call: -; cdr3_nt: TGTGCCAGCTCACCAGGAGTTTTGAAGCCCCAGCATTTT; cdr3_aa: CASSPGVLKPQHF
v_call: TRBV19; clone_size: many; j_call: TRBJ2-3; d_call: -; cdr3_nt: TGTGCCAGTAGTATACGACGGACAGATACGCAGTATTTT; cdr3_aa: CASSIRRTDTQYF
v_call: TRBV20-1; clone_size: -; j_call: TRBJ1-2; d_call: -; cdr3_nt: TGCAGTGCTAGTGAAACCCAAGGGGGCTATGGCTACACCTTC; cdr3_aa: CSASETQGGYGYTF
v_call: TRBV4-3; clone_size: few; j_call: TRBJ2-1; d_call: TRBD2; cdr3_nt: TGCGCCAGCAGCCAAGGGGGACTAGCGATTAATGAGCAGTTCTTC; cdr3_aa: CASSQGGLAINEQFF
v_call: TRBV13; clone_size: many; j_call: TRBJ2-7; d_call: TRBD1; cdr3_nt: TGTGCCAGCAGCACACCGGACAGGGAAAACGAGCAGTACTTC; cdr3_aa: CASSTPDRENEQYF
v_call: TRBV20-1; clone_size: many; j_call: TRBJ2-5; d_call: TRBD2; cdr3_nt: TGCAGTGCTAGGGCTAGCGGGAGAATGGAGACCCAGTACTTC; cdr3_aa: CSARASGRMETQYF
v_call: TRBV28; clone_size: -; j_call: TRBJ2-4; d_call: -; cdr3_nt: TGTGCCAGCAGTTTTCTTGATGGTTACTATGGCATTCAGTACTTC; cdr3_aa: CASSFLDGYYGIQYF
v_call: TRBV18; clone_size: many; j_call: TRBJ1-1; d_call: -; cdr3_nt: TGTGCCAGCTCACCCTCCGGGGACCCATTGGGGGCTTTCTTT; cdr3_aa: CASSPSGDPLGAFF
v_call: TRBV6-5; clone_size: -; j_call: TRBJ2-7; d_call: TRBD2; cdr3_nt: TGTGCCAGCAGTTACGCTAGCGGGGGAACCTACGAGCAGTACTTC; cdr3_aa: CASSYASGGTYEQYF
v_call: TRBV28; clone_size: -; j_call: TRBJ1-5; d_call: -; cdr3_nt: TGTGCCAGTAGTTTATGGAGGGGAACAAGCAATCAGCCCCAGCATTTT; cdr3_aa: CASSLWRGTSNQPQHF
v_call: TRBV2; clone_size: many; j_call: TRBJ2-1; d_call: TRBD1; cdr3_nt: TGTGCCAGCAGCCCGAGGACAGGGAATGAGCAGTTCTTC; cdr3_aa: CASSPRTGNEQFF
v_call: TRBV11-3; clone_size: many; j_call: TRBJ2-3; d_call: -; cdr3_nt: TGTGCCAGCAGCTCCCACAGGGTACGGGGCACAGATACGCAGTATTTT; cdr3_aa: CASSSHRVRGTDTQYF
v_call: TRBV4-2; clone_size: -; j_call: TRBJ1-6; d_call: -; cdr3_nt: TGTGCCAGCGGACTCCCAGGGACCGATAATTCACCCCTCCACTTT; cdr3_aa: CASGLPGTDNSPLHF
v_call: TRBV19; clone_size: -; j_call: TRBJ2-2; d_call: -; cdr3_nt: TGTGCCATCTTCGGCGTGGGCGGGGAGCTGTTTTTT; cdr3_aa: CAIFGVGGELFF
v_call: TRBV15; clone_size: -; j_call: TRBJ1-3; d_call: -; cdr3_nt: TGTGCCACCAGCAGCTTCAGTGGAAACACCATATATTTT; cdr3_aa: CATSSFSGNTIYF